This TCR beta chain was sequenced during a study of T cell responses to AZD1222 COVID-19 vaccine. Whole-study findings and limits: Only six AZD1222 recipients tested seropositive at baseline.

As regards this clone: Its specificity is not known.

Measured with immunoSEQ multiplex PCR; TCRdb has only the in-frame clones, and not every one. The sample lists 100,000 to 150,000 clones; 80% to 90% were seen once. This receptor was taken from an adult in good health. The sequenced sample was peripheral blood, obtained on day 0 of AZD1222 vaccination.

The CDR3 is CASSYGQPYGYTF. The CDR3 region has the DNA TGTGCCAGCAGCTACGGACAGCCCTATGGCTACACCTTC. The chain uses TRBV7-9 and TRBJ1-2, with D tentatively TRBD1 (6 bases). Trimming cost V 4 bases and J 4 bases, with 10 bases left between them. Germline V gene data show CDR1 as SEHNR and CDR2 as FQNEAQ (reference sequence). This CDR3 has 13 amino acids. Using reference TRBV7-9 and TRBJ1-2 for the parts outside the CDR3, the full variable domain is DTGVSQNPRHKITKRGQNVTFRCDPISEHNRLYWYRQTLGQGPEFLTYFQNEAQLEKSRLLSDRFSAERPKGSFSTLEIQRTEQGDSAMYLCASSYGQPYGYTFGSGTRLTVV.